This T cell receptor beta chain is drawn from a study of T-cell memory formation after mild COVID-19. Whole-study findings and limits: Pre-infection memory showed some responding clones, and this suggested that cross-reactive memory joined. Specificity for SARS-CoV-2 was not confirmed among the second-wave clones peaking on day 37.

TCR alpha and TCR beta cDNA libraries carrying sample barcodes and UMIs were produced by 5'RACE using constant-segment primers. TCRdb reprocessed the 5' RACE reads via MiXCR and lists one record per CDR3 protein. The sample has some 490,000 distinct CDR3 sequences, 15% to 20% seen once; the top ten hold about 12%. Comment on this clonotype: Its antigen is not known.

Germline CDR1 and CDR2: MDHEN and SYDVKM. V trimming: 5 bases; J trimming: 1 base; junction bases outside the gene matches: 5. CDR3 length: 14 amino acids. Sequencing was carried out using PBMCs or a T cell subset sorted from them (not recorded which). The chain carries TRBV28 and TRBJ2-7; the match to TRBD1 covers 7 bases. The TCR sequence derives from an adult woman who had mild COVID-19 (a few samples of this study predate the infection). Cell type and time point are not known. The CDR3 region has the DNA TGTGCCAGCAGTACCCGGGACAGTTCCTACGAGCAGTACTTC. Translation: CASSTRDSSYEQYF.